This entry lists 18 T cell receptor beta chains sequenced from one sample in a study of T cell changes during pregnancy in multiple sclerosis. Using immunoSEQ multiplex PCR, the repertoire was profiled, and TCRdb retains in-frame clones only, with some absent. Counted here are 20,000 to 25,000 clones, about 90% occurring once; the ten biggest clones make up 5% to 5.5%. Sequenced material: CD8+ T cells from peripheral blood mononuclear cells, taken in the second trimester of pregnancy. Source of these receptors: a female donor in good health, enrolled as a control in a pregnancy study.

This chain links TRBV11-1 with TRBJ2-7; D is unclear. V gave up 3 bases and J gave up 2 bases, with 5 bases separating them. CDR3 length: 12 amino acids. CDR1 SGHAT and CDR2 FQDESV come from the germline V gene (reference sequence). The CDR3 nucleotides are TGTGCCAGCAGCTTGTCGGCCTACGAGCAGTACTTC. Translating gives CASSLSAYEQYF.

This clone was seen a single time. J is TRBJ2-1 and V is TRBV10-3; no firm D call. Germline V CDR1 and CDR2: ENHRY, SYGVKD. The V end lost 10 bases, the J end lost 10 bases, and 23 bases lay between the germline ends. This CDR3 has 14 amino acids. The CDR3 is CATADDATFFEQFF. The DNA of the CDR3 is TGTGCCACCGCGGATGACGCCACATTCTTCGAGCAGTTCTTC.

This chain links TRBV18 with TRBJ2-1; TRBD1 agrees at 7 bases. V lost 0 bases, J lost 6 bases, and 8 bases stayed unmatched. The CDR3 spans 16 residues. Germline V CDR1 and CDR2: KGHSH, LQKENI. The CDR3 DNA sequence: TGTGCCAGCTCACCACCGTGGAAGGGGGCAGGCAATGAGCAGTTCTTC. It codes for CASSPPWKGAGNEQFF. Complete variable domain (other parts from reference TRBV18 and TRBJ2-1): NAGVMQNPRHLVRRRGQEARLRCSPMKGHSHVYWYRQLPEEGLKFMVYLQKENIIDESGMPKERFSAEFPKEGPSILRIQQVVRGDSAAYFCASSPPWKGAGNEQFFGPGTRLTVL.

J is TRBJ2-7 and V is TRBV28, with D perhaps matching TRBD2 (5 bases). Per the germline V gene, CDR1 is MDHEN and CDR2 is SYDVKM. Trimming left V 5 bases short and J 0 bases short, with 14 bases between. The CDR3 contains 15 residues. The CDR3 region has the DNA TGTGCCAGCAGTCCGCCGAGGGAGAGCTCCTACGAGCAGTACTTC. This sequence encodes CASSPPRESSYEQYF.

The chain is built from TRBV19 and TRBJ2-7, with 9 bases lining up with TRBD2. The V segment lost 7 bases and the J segment 7 bases; nucleotides outside the gene matches: 2. The germline CDR1 and CDR2 sequences are LNHDA and SQIVND (reference sequence). The CDR3 loop spans 11 amino acids. The CDR3: CASNAGGEQYF. As DNA, the CDR3 is TGTGCCAGTAACGCGGGAGGGGAGCAGTACTTC.

The V call is TRBV27, the J call TRBJ2-3, with a weak D call TRBD2 (6 bases). Germline V CDR1 and CDR2: MNHEY, SMNVEV (reference sequence). The CDR3 is 17 residues long. V gave up 6 bases and J gave up 4 bases, with 23 bases separating them. CDR3 protein: CASRVGAGSRRADTQYF. The CDR3 DNA sequence: TGTGCCAGCAGGGTGGGCGCGGGGTCTAGGAGGGCAGATACGCAGTATTTT.

The chain carries TRBV27 and TRBJ2-5, with a weak D call TRBD2 (5 bases). The germline V gene encodes CDR1 MNHEY and CDR2 SMNVEV (reference sequence). V was shortened by 5 bases and J by 5 bases, with 15 bases between the two germline ends. The CDR3 length is 14 residues. The CDR3 nucleotides are TGTGCCAGCAGTATCTCGGACTCGGCGGAGACCCAGTACTTC. Protein sequence: CASSISDSAETQYF.

The chain recombines TRBV29-1 with TRBJ1-2; 9 bases are a match to TRBD1. The CDR3 sequence is 15 residues long. J gave up 1 base and V 0 bases, and 3 bases lay outside the gene matches. The V gene's germline CDR1 is SQVTM and CDR2 ANQGSEA. The CDR3 protein is CSVEDDRGYNYGYTF. The CDR3 nucleotides read TGCAGCGTTGAAGACGACAGGGGGTATAACTATGGCTACACCTTC. The full variable domain, its missing parts supplied by reference TRBV29-1 and TRBJ1-2, is SAVISQKPSRDICQRGTSLTIQCQVDSQVTMMFWYRQQPGQSLTLIATANQGSEATYESGFVIDKFPISRPNLTFSTLTVSNMSPEDSSIYLCSVEDDRGYNYGYTFGSGTRLTVV.

The chain couples TRBV7-9 to TRBJ2-5; TRBD2 is a possible D gene (7 bases). TRBJ2-7 matches the DNA end more closely, so the J call is doubtful. CDR3 length equals 14 residues. Germline V gene lookup returns CDR1 SEHNR and CDR2 FQNEAQ (reference sequence). The CDR3 sequence: CASSLEGGSYEQYF. The CDR3 DNA reads as TGTGCCAGCAGTTTGGAGGGGGGGTCCTACGAGCAGTACTTC.

The rearrangement links TRBV30 to TRBJ2-2, with 9 nucleotides matching TRBD2. Unmatched junction bases numbered 6, after V lost 3 bases and J lost 4 bases. In germline, CDR1 is GTSNPN, CDR2 SVGIG (reference sequence). The CDR3 spans 15 residues. CDR3 protein: CAWSRLAESTGELFF. CDR3 DNA: TGTGCCTGGAGCAGACTAGCGGAGAGCACCGGGGAGCTGTTTTTT.

The J gene is TRBJ2-7, the V gene TRBV9; 8 bases are shared with TRBD1. CDR3 length: 13 amino acids. The V segment lost 4 bases and the J segment 6 bases; nucleotides outside the gene matches: 6. Germline loops: CDR1 SGDLS, CDR2 YYNGEE. CDR3 residues: CASSLDRGGEQYF. CDR3 nucleotides: TGTGCCAGCAGCCTCGACAGGGGAGGCGAGCAGTACTTC.

In nucleotides, the CDR3 is TGTGCCAGCAGTTTAACAGGGGCTACCCAGTACTTC. Its protein product is CASSLTGATQYF. The chain joins TRBV28 to TRBJ2-5; 7 bases are a match to TRBD1. The CDR3 has 12 amino acids. J lost 8 bases, V lost 2 bases, and 2 bases had no gene match. CDR1 and CDR2 from the germline V gene are MDHEN and SYDVKM.

V and J are TRBV19 and TRBJ2-7, with D perhaps TRBD2 (6 bases). The V and J ends lost 9 bases and 5 bases respectively, with 17 bases between them. Looked up from germline, CDR1 is LNHDA and CDR2 is SQIVND (reference sequence). CDR3 length: 13 amino acids. CDR3 nucleotide sequence: TGTGCCAGCCCCTCAGGGACTCGCGACGAGCAGTACTTC. This encodes CASPSGTRDEQYF. The full variable domain, in which reference TRBV19 and TRBJ2-7 provide the parts outside the CDR3, is DGGITQSPKYLFRKEGQNVTLSCEQNLNHDAMYWYRQDPGQGLRLIYYSQIVNDFQKGDIAEGYSVSREKKESFPLTVTSAQKNPTAFYLCASPSGTRDEQYFGPGTRLTVT.

The chain is built from TRBV14 and TRBJ2-7; D is unresolved. The CDR3 contains 12 residues. Germline-derived CDR1 and CDR2 are SGHDN and FVKESK. Trimming took 2 bases from V and 1 from J, leaving 3 bases between them. CDR3 bases: TGTGCCAGCAGCCAACGGTCCTACGAGCAGTACTTC. This sequence encodes CASSQRSYEQYF.

A few counts support this clone. The rearrangement links TRBV5-1 to TRBJ2-7; 8 positions agree with TRBD1. With 4 bases clipped from V and 5 bases from J, the junction kept 5 bases outside the gene matches. The CDR3 contains 13 residues. Germline CDR1 SGHRS, CDR2 YFSETQ. The CDR3 DNA is TGCGCCAGCAGCGCGGACAGGGCTAACGAGCAGTACTTC. It encodes CASSADRANEQYF.

The chain couples TRBV6-4 to TRBJ2-1; 11 nucleotides agree with TRBD2. J was trimmed by 9 bases and V by 4 bases; bases with no gene match: 8. The germline gives CDR1 MRHNA, CDR2 SNTAGT. The CDR3 is made up of 15 amino acids. The CDR3 loop reads CASSVLAGEGGEQFF. DNA for the CDR3: TGTGCCAGCAGTGTACTAGCGGGAGAGGGTGGTGAGCAGTTCTTC.

CDR3 nucleotides: TGTGCCAGCAGTATACGGGACAGGGTTCCGGGGCAGTACTTC. The encoded protein is CASSIRDRVPGQYF. The chain joins TRBV28 to TRBJ2-7; 9 nucleotides agree with TRBD1. V shed 5 bases, J shed 9 bases, and the junction held 11 bases outside the gene matches. The CDR3 is made up of 14 amino acids. Germline CDR1 is MDHEN and CDR2 is SYDVKM.

The V call is TRBV28, the J call TRBJ2-2; D unclear. The CDR3 runs to 14 residues. V lost 1 base and J 7 bases, leaving 10 bases between the germline ends. Germline V gene sequence: CDR1 MDHEN, CDR2 SYDVKM. This chain's CDR3 is CASSLLQRNGELFF. The DNA of the CDR3 is TGTGCCAGCAGTTTATTACAGAGAAACGGGGAGCTGTTTTTT. Drawing the rest from reference TRBV28 and TRBJ2-2, the complete variable domain is DVKVTQSSRYLVKRTGEKVFLECVQDMDHENMFWYRQDPGLGLRLIYFSYDVKMKEKGDIPEGYSVSREKKERFSLILESASTNQTSMYLCASSLLQRNGELFFGEGSRLTVL.